One TCR beta chain is described in this entry. This receptor's antigen is unknown. Base qualities are not at hand, and no much larger clone is one base apart. The time point label on this specimen signifies: baseline before first vaccination. Vaccinee samples were obtained from the UK trials COV001 and COV002, which included a single-blind randomized controlled phase 2/3 trial of AZD1222 (ChAdOx1 nCoV-19) in healthy adults. For TCRbeta chain sequencing, PBMC samples from trial participants were taken at day 0 and at day 28 after the second dose. V and J are truncated by 4 bases and 5 bases respectively, leaving an intervening sequence of 11 bases. The CDR3 measures 13 amino acids from cysteine to phenylalanine. CDR3 DNA is the only sequence kept; it has 39 bases, read in frame from the first base. The sample belongs to a study of T cell responses to AZD1222 COVID-19 vaccine (dated by TCRdb to the early 2020s). At the level of the whole study: AZD1222 recipients given second doses at about 4 weeks or at about 12 weeks were pooled, since spike-specific TCR depth and breadth were not found to differ between the two schedules. A total of 233 trial participants underwent TCR sequencing, of whom about 210 had received two doses of AZD1222 and some 25 had received two doses of the MenACWY control vaccine. Enrollment into the trials was organized by age into subgroups of 18-55, 56-69 and 70-plus years, and those subgroups contained 148, 28 and 57 TCR-sequenced participants, respectively.

Broad study findings and their caveats: Conclusions about previously exposed vaccinees are limited, since just a handful of AZD1222 recipients were seropositive for SARS-CoV-2 at baseline. Vaccine-associated CD4 TCRs spanned the whole spike protein, with dominant responses in regions 160-218 and 743-854. Participants were mostly white British and included more females than males, and it was suggested by the authors that clonal diversity may have been underestimated. Because no day 14 peak-response samples were available, the repertoires could be characterized only after the peak T cell response. The 56-69-year group was small, and its depth increase did not reach significance, likely because of low power. Reportedly, almost half of the unique spike-specific TCRs recognized epitopes lying outside the regions that are mutated in the B.1.351 and B.1.1.7 variants. A significant rise in spike-specific TCR breadth and depth was observed after two AZD1222 doses relative to day 0 and relative to MenACWY recipients.

The CDR3 regions of human TCRbeta chains were analyzed by immunosequencing. The study's own analysis went as follows. Repertoire TCRs were checked for matches against a reference library of SARS-CoV-2-specific TCRs that had been generated using the MIRA antigen-specificity platform. Breadth was defined as the fraction of unique TCRs that were SARS-CoV-2-associated. Depth was defined as the fraction of total T cells that were SARS-CoV-2-associated. Using the MIRA data, every spike-specific TCR was mapped to the spike region that the TCR reacted to and assigned to either a CD4 or a CD8 class. Log10-transformed breadth and depth values were compared by one-way ANOVA with Sidak's multiple comparisons tests. Here the immuneACCESS table is served through TCRdb, limited to in-frame sequences with V and J called. Missing clones are a known gap in these copies; in checked studies unresolved V genes cover under half, and the rest lacks a known reason. V, J and clone size reflect that table, while D and trimming were determined from the DNA. The sample includes about 120,000 clones, with about 89% observed a single time. The ten top clones hold 5.4% of the sample.

The sequencing used peripheral blood, collected on day 0 of AZD1222 vaccination. The sequence joins TRBV12-3 or TRBV12-4 to TRBJ2-5, with TRBD1 as a weak D call on 6 bases. This sequence was found in an adult in good health. The nucleotides read TGTGCCAGCAGTTCTACAGGGAGTGAGACCCAGTACTTC. Translated, this is CASSSTGSETQYF.